Here is one T cell receptor (beta chain) with its context. Its target is not known. The source of the sample is a study of PD-1 blockade in classical Hodgkin lymphoma. General study findings and limits: Initiation of nivolumab under 1 year after ASCT led to exclusion of patients.

The germline gives CDR1 LNHDA, CDR2 SQIVND (reference sequence). V gave up 3 bases and J gave up 2 bases; unmatched junction bases: 9. This CDR3 spans 17 amino acids. Time point meaning: cycle 4 day 1 (C4D1), after less than 7 weeks of nivolumab. All patients experienced relapse after autologous stem cell transplantation, and brentuximab vedotin exposure was variable. The repertoire was sequenced with immunoSEQ multiplex PCR; TCRdb's copy has only in-frame clones and lacks some. Of thousands of clones listed, 86% are singletons. The clonotype originates from a human donor with classical Hodgkin lymphoma. Sequenced here: peripheral blood mononuclear cells (PBMCs), sampled before the fourth cycle of nivolumab. The chain employs TRBV19 and TRBJ1-4; 7 nucleotides match TRBD1. CDR3 nucleotides: TGTGCCAGTAGTATTCTGGGACAGCTTGCGACTAATGAAAAACTGTTTTTT. This codes for CASSILGQLATNEKLFF. Complete variable domain (other parts from reference TRBV19 and TRBJ1-4): DGGITQSPKYLFRKEGQNVTLSCEQNLNHDAMYWYRQDPGQGLRLIYYSQIVNDFQKGDIAEGYSVSREKKESFPLTVTSAQKNPTAFYLCASSILGQLATNEKLFFGSGTQLSVL.